The 26 T cell receptor beta chains below come from one sample, sequenced in a study of T cells in Graves' hyperthyroidism and ophthalmopathy. TCR beta CDR3 sequences were amplified from RNA transcripts. A first-round RT-PCR of the TCR CDR3 used the HTBI primer set. TCRdb reprocessed the multiplex PCR reads with MiXCR, giving one entry per CDR3 protein. The data contain about 640,000 distinct CDR3 sequences, more than 12% of them singletons. Sequencing was done on a sample of blood. All receptors derive from a woman aged 50 to 60 with Graves' ophthalmopathy.

Ten or more counts support this clonotype. The rearrangement links TRBV6-2 or TRBV6-3 to TRBJ1-5; maybe TRBD1 (5 bases). Trimming removed 7 bases from V and 5 bases from J, with 12 bases in between. Germline CDR1 reads MNHEY; CDR2 reads SVGEGT. The CDR3 length is 13 residues. The DNA of the CDR3 is TGTGCCAGCAAGTCGCGAGGGGATCAGCCCCAGCATTTT. Translating gives CASKSRGDQPQHF.

At least ten counts were recorded for this clonotype. The chain couples TRBV20-1 to TRBJ1-1, with 7 bases identical to TRBD1. The V segment lost 5 bases and the J segment 5 bases; nucleotides outside the gene matches: 5. This CDR3 region has 12 residues. CDR1 and CDR2 (germline): DFQATT, SNEGSKA (reference sequence). In DNA, the CDR3 is TGCAGTGCTGGACAGGAACGGACTGAAGCTTTCTTT. Translated: CSAGQERTEAFF.

This clonotype was seen many times. This chain links TRBV2 with TRBJ1-1; 7 bases map to TRBD1. Looked up from germline, CDR1 is SNHLY and CDR2 is FYNNEI. The V and J ends lost 6 bases and 7 bases, in that order; junction bases with no gene match: 11. CDR3 length: 14 amino acids. CDR3 in amino acids: CASRNQGRTGEAFF. Here the CDR3 DNA reads TGTGCCAGCAGGAACCAGGGCCGGACAGGTGAAGCTTTCTTT.

The table lists this clonotype with a few counts. The chain is built from TRBV20-1 and TRBJ2-1; TRBD1 or TRBD2 may be the D gene (5 bases each). The V gene's germline CDR1 is DFQATT and CDR2 SNEGSKA (reference sequence). The CDR3 runs 14 residues. Between the trimmed V and J ends, which lost 6 bases and 7 bases, there was a span of 19 bases. As DNA, the CDR3 is TGCAGTGCGGGAAGGGACCCCATTTCGAATGAGCAGTTCTTC. Its translation is CSAGRDPISNEQFF.

This clonotype came up many times. The chain combines TRBV18 with TRBJ1-6, with D possibly matching TRBD1 (5 bases). The CDR3 has 17 residues. Germline values: CDR1 KGHSH, CDR2 LQKENI. Between the trimmed V and J ends, which lost 3 bases and 5 bases, there was a span of 17 bases. This chain's CDR3 is CASSPGTGPRNNSPLHF. In DNA, the CDR3 is TGTGCCAGCTCACCGGGTACAGGTCCTAGGAATAATTCACCCCTCCACTTT.

This clonotype was observed at least ten times. The chain is built from TRBV12-3 or TRBV12-4 and TRBJ2-1, with no clear D. The CDR3 loop spans 15 amino acids. V was trimmed by 3 bases and J by 10 bases, leaving 19 bases between them. The CDR3 coding sequence is TGTGCCAGCAGTTTTTTGTCGTCCCCCCCTGGGGAGCAGTTCTTC. Residues: CASSFLSSPPGEQFF.

This clonotype was observed at least ten times. The rearrangement links TRBV12-3 or TRBV12-4 to TRBJ1-4; D ambiguous. The CDR3 covers 17 residues. The V and J ends lost 4 bases and 0 bases respectively, with 15 bases between them. CDR3 sequence reads: CASSSLRRHPTNEKLFF. For the CDR3, the DNA is TGTGCCAGCAGTTCACTCCGTCGACATCCAACTAATGAAAAACTGTTTTTT.

A remark on this clonotype: This may stem from a read error, because a much larger clone lies one nucleotide away. The chain carries TRBV7-3 and TRBJ1-3; D unclear. Germline CDR1 is SGHTA and CDR2 is FQGTGA. The CDR3 totals 15 residues. CDR3 amino acids: CASSPTSPSGNTIHF. The CDR3 DNA reads as TGTGCCAGCAGTCCAACAAGTCCCTCTGGAAACACCATACATTTT.

V is TRBV13 and J is TRBJ2-3; a possible D gene is TRBD2 (6 bases). The V end was cut by 0 bases, the J end by 12 bases, with 16 bases between. CDR3 length: 14 residues. Germline CDR1 reads PRHDT; CDR2 reads FYEKMQ (reference sequence). The CDR3 loop is CASSLGRSGVPQYF. The CDR3 DNA reads as TGTGCCAGCAGCTTAGGCCGGTCGGGAGTACCTCAGTATTTT.

This clonotype was counted at least ten times. J is TRBJ2-1 and V is TRBV7-3, with D possibly being TRBD2 (5 bases). Deletions cut 1 base from V and 9 bases from J, with 13 bases between. Germline V gene lookup returns CDR1 SGHTA and CDR2 FQGTGA. The CDR3 sequence is 14 residues long. This chain's CDR3 is CASSLRRAEGEQFF. Written as DNA, the CDR3 is TGTGCCAGCAGCTTAAGGCGGGCTGAGGGTGAGCAGTTCTTC.

The chain uses TRBV7-3 and TRBJ2-4; a weak D match, TRBD1 (6 bases). The CDR3 sequence is 15 residues long. Trimming shortened V by 5 bases and J by 0 bases, and 11 bases separated the two germline ends. Germline assignment: CDR1 SGHTA and CDR2 FQGTGA. As DNA, the CDR3 is TGTGCCAGCAGCCCAGGGACATTAGCCAAAAACATTCAGTACTTC. Translated: CASSPGTLAKNIQYF. Supplemented by reference TRBV7-3 and TRBJ2-4, the full variable domain reads GAGVSQTPSNKVTEKGKYVELRCDPISGHTALYWYRQSLGQGPEFLIYFQGTGAADDSGLPNDRFFAVRPEGSVSTLKIQRTERGDSAVYLCASSPGTLAKNIQYFGAGTRLSVL.

The V gene is TRBV6-4, the J gene TRBJ2-1, with 8 nucleotides matching TRBD2. V lost 2 bases, J lost 5 bases, and 8 bases stayed unmatched. CDR1 is MRHNA and CDR2 is SNTAGT in the germline V gene. The CDR3 spans 16 residues. CDR3: CASSDVAGRGHNEQFF. DNA for the CDR3: TGTGCCAGCAGTGACGTAGCGGGACGGGGGCACAATGAGCAGTTCTTC.

The rearrangement joins TRBV15 to TRBJ2-7; no clear D gene. CDR3 size: 14 residues. Looked up from germline, CDR1 is LNHNV and CDR2 is YYDKDF (reference sequence). The V end was cut by 2 bases, the J end by 1 base, with 9 bases between. CDR3 sequence: CATSRSDNSYEQYF. The CDR3, as DNA: TGTGCCACCAGCAGAAGTGACAATTCCTACGAGCAGTACTTC.

This clonotype was detected many times. This rearrangement joins TRBV30 to TRBJ2-7; D unclear. The CDR3 is 13 amino acids. From germline, CDR1 is GTSNPN and CDR2 SVGIG (reference sequence). V lost 4 bases and J lost 7, with 17 bases in between. CDR3 loop: CAWNRDPTGEQYF. CDR3 sequence (DNA): TGTGCCTGGAACCGAGACCCGACTGGGGAGCAGTACTTC.

This clonotype occurred many times. The gene calls are TRBV28 and TRBJ1-5; weak D call: TRBD1 (5 bases). V was cut by 2 bases and J by 3 bases, with 17 bases left in between. Germline V gene data show CDR1 as MDHEN and CDR2 as SYDVKM. This CDR3 is 17 amino acids long. Here the CDR3 reads CASSLSFGAGNNQPQHF. DNA for the CDR3: TGTGCCAGCAGTTTAAGCTTCGGGGCGGGGAACAATCAGCCCCAGCATTTT.

Ten or more counts support this clonotype. The chain carries TRBV7-3 and TRBJ1-1; no clear D gene. This CDR3 is built from 15 residues. The V and J ends lost 1 base and 0 bases respectively, with 9 bases between them. CDR1 is SGHTA, CDR2 FQGTGA, per germline. CDR3 protein: CASSLSQGVNTEAFF. Here the CDR3 DNA reads TGTGCCAGCAGCTTAAGCCAAGGAGTGAACACTGAAGCTTTCTTT.

This clonotype was observed many times. V and J are TRBV5-6 and TRBJ1-1; weak D call: TRBD1 (6 bases). Per the germline V gene, CDR1 is SGHDT and CDR2 is YYEEEE. The V gene lost 3 bases and the J gene lost 4 bases, with 19 bases spanning the gap. The CDR3 sequence is 16 residues long. CDR3 coding DNA: TGTGCCAGCAGCTCAGGGAAGGGGGTAAGGTCCACTGAAGCTTTCTTT. Amino acids: CASSSGKGVRSTEAFF.

In its sample, this clonotype was seen many times. The CDR3 coding sequence is TGTGCCAGCAGTTTCCGGGACAGGGGGCTTCTCCAAGAGACCCAGTACTTC. Translating gives CASSFRDRGLLQETQYF. The chain has TRBV11-2 and TRBJ2-5, with 12 bases lining up with TRBD1. The germline V gene encodes CDR1 SGHAT and CDR2 FQNNGV. This CDR3 comprises 17 residues. Trimming at V came to 6 bases and at J to 1 base, leaving 9 bases not matched to a gene.

The sample holds one count of this clonotype. The rearrangement uses TRBV28 and TRBJ2-1; 10 bases map to TRBD2. The CDR3 is 18 residues long. CDR1 MDHEN and CDR2 SYDVKM come from the germline V gene. The V gene end was trimmed by 5 bases and the J gene end by 0 bases; junction bases not matched to a gene: 10. The DNA for the CDR3 is TGTGCCAGCAGTCCCGGACTAGCGGAACCAAGCTCCTACAATGAGCAGTTCTTC. This sequence encodes CASSPGLAEPSSYNEQFF.

This clonotype turned up a few times. This chain connects TRBV5-1 to TRBJ2-5, with TRBD2 matching 10 bases. Trimming at V came to 2 bases and at J to 2 bases, leaving 6 bases not matched to a gene. The germline gives CDR1 SGHRS, CDR2 YFSETQ. The CDR3 has 16 amino acids. CDR3 DNA: TGCGCCAGCAGCTTTGGACTAGCGGCAGGTCAAGAGACCCAGTACTTC. Translating it yields CASSFGLAAGQETQYF. The whole variable domain, remainder taken from reference TRBV5-1 and TRBJ2-5, is KAGVTQTPRYLIKTRGQQVTLSCSPISGHRSVSWYQQTPGQGLQFLFEYFSETQRNKGNFPGRFSGRQFSNSRSEMNVSTLELGDSALYLCASSFGLAAGQETQYFGPGTRLLVL.

This clonotype has a count of ten or more. The V gene is TRBV6-2 or TRBV6-3, the J gene TRBJ2-2; 8 bases fit TRBD1. The trim removed 0 bases at V and 2 bases at J, leaving 8 bases unmatched. This CDR3 spans 18 amino acids. Germline values: CDR1 MNHEY, CDR2 SVGEGT. The CDR3 reads CASSYSFWDRSNTGELFF. DNA for the CDR3: TGTGCCAGCAGTTACTCGTTCTGGGACAGGTCAAACACCGGGGAGCTGTTTTTT.

This clonotype showed up many times. The V gene is TRBV6-5, the J gene TRBJ1-3, with D uncertain. The V gene lost 0 bases and the J gene lost 3 bases, with 9 bases spanning the gap. CDR3 length: 15 residues. Germline V gene data show CDR1 as MNHEY and CDR2 as SVGAGI. CDR3 protein: CASSYSKGNGNTIYF. The CDR3 coding sequence is TGTGCCAGCAGTTACTCGAAAGGGAATGGAAACACCATATATTTT.

This clonotype has more than one count but fewer than ten. A read error may account for a junction end that differs from germline. The CDR3 DNA reads as TGCAGCGTTAGGGGACAGGGTACAAATGGGCAGTTCTTC. Translated: CSVRGQGTNGQFF. The rearrangement uses TRBV29-1 and TRBJ2-1; 9 positions agree with TRBD1. CDR1 SQVTM and CDR2 ANQGSEA come from the germline V gene. CDR3 length: 13 amino acids.

The chain employs TRBV27 and TRBJ1-2; D gene unclear. This CDR3 has 15 amino acids. Germline-derived CDR1 and CDR2 are MNHEY and SMNVEV (reference sequence). With 6 bases removed from V and 0 bases from J, the gap between germline ends came to 14 bases. The CDR3 here is CASRPDLPPNYGYTF. The CDR3 DNA follows: TGTGCCAGCAGACCAGACCTGCCCCCTAACTATGGCTACACCTTC.

There are a few counts of this clonotype. The rearrangement uses TRBV6-5 and TRBJ1-2; no clear D. Trimming shortened V by 0 bases and J by 8 bases, and 13 bases separated the two germline ends. CDR1 and CDR2 (germline): MNHEY, SVGAGI. This CDR3 contains 14 residues. The CDR3 loop reads CASSYSTQVDGYTF. The CDR3 bases are TGTGCCAGCAGTTACTCCACCCAGGTGGACGGCTACACCTTC.

This clonotype has just a few counts. The chain couples TRBV9 to TRBJ2-3, with D possibly being TRBD2 (6 bases). The V gene's germline CDR1 is SGDLS and CDR2 YYNGEE. The ends were cut back, 0 bases at V and 2 bases at J, with 13 bases in the middle. The CDR3 length is 16 residues. The CDR3 loop is CASSVDRGRTTDTQYF. The CDR3 DNA sequence: TGTGCCAGCAGCGTAGATCGGGGGAGGACCACAGATACGCAGTATTTT.